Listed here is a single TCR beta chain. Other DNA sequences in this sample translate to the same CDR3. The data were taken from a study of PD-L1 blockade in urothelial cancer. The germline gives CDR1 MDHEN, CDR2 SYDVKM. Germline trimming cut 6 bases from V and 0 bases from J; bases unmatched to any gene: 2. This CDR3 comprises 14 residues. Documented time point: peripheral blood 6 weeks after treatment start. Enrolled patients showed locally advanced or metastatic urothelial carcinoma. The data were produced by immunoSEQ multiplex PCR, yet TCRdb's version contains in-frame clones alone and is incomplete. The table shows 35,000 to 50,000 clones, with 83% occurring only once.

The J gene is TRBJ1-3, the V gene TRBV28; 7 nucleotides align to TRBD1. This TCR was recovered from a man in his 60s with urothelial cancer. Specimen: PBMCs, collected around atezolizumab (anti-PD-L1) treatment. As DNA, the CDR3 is TGTGCCAGCAGGGGGACAGCCTCTGGAAACACCATATATTTT. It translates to CASRGTASGNTIYF.